This TCR beta chain stems from a study of T cell responses to AZD1222 COVID-19 vaccine. CDR1 and CDR2 (germline): MDHEN, SYDVKM. V was trimmed by 1 base and J by 3 bases, leaving 7 bases between them. CDR3 length: 14 amino acids. TCRdb's copy holds only in-frame clones and misses some; the assay was immunoSEQ multiplex PCR. The sample shows about 120,000 clones, around 82% of them seen only once. The input for sequencing was peripheral blood, taken on day 0 of AZD1222 vaccination. The chain joins TRBV28 to TRBJ2-1, with D unresolved. The receptor's source is an adult in good health. The CDR3 sequence: CASSLSGSYNEQFF. CDR3 nucleotides: TGTGCCAGCAGTTTATCCGGCAGCTACAATGAGCAGTTCTTC.